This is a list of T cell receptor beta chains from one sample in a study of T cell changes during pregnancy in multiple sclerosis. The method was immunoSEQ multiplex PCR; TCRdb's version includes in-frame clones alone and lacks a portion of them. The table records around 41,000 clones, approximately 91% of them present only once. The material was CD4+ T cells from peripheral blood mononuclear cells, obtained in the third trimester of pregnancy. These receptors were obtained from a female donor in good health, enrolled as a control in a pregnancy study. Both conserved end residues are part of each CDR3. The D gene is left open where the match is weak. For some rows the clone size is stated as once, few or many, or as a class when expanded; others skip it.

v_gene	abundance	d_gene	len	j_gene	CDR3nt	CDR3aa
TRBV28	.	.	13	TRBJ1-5	TGTGCCAGCACGGGCGGGGTCAATCAGCCCCAGCATTTT	CASTGGVNQPQHF
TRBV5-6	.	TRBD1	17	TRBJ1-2	TGTGCCAGCAGCTTGGGGGGGGACAGTCATACTTACTATGGCTACACCTTC	CASSLGGDSHTYYGYTF
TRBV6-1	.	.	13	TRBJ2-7	TGTGCCAGCACCCCCGAGGGTAGCCGGGAGTGGTACTTC	CASTPEGSREWYF
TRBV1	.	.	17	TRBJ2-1	TGCACCAGCAGCCACCCATTAGCGGGGGGGAGCATCAATGAGCAGTTCTTC	CTSSHPLAGGSINEQFF
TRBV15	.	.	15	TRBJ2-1	TGTGCCACCAGCAGAGCGGGAGTCCGCAACAATGAGCAGTTCTTC	CATSRAGVRNNEQFF
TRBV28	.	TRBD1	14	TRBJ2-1	TGTGCCAGCAGTTGGGACAGCCCCTACAATGAGCAGTTCTTC	CASSWDSPYNEQFF
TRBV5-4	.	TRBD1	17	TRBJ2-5	TGTGCCAGCAGCGACGCAAGGGACAGAACGTTCCAAGAGACCCAGTACTTC	CASSDARDRTFQETQYF
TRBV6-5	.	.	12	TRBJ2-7	TGTGCCAGCAAGCAGGGGAGAGGGGAGCAGTACTTC	CASKQGRGEQYF
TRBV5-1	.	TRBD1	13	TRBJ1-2	TGCGCCAGCAGCTTGGTGGACAGGGGAGTCTACACCTTC	CASSLVDRGVYTF
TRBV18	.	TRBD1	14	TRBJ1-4	TGTGCCAGCTCACCATCCCAGGGGGGTGAAAAACTGTTTTTT	CASSPSQGGEKLFF
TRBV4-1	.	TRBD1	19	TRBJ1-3	TGCGCCAGCAGCCAAGATTGGTTAAGGGACAGGGGAATTGGAAACACCATATATTTT	CASSQDWLRDRGIGNTIYF
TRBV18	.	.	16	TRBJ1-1	TGTGCCAGCTCACCCACAGGAGCTGGTCAGAGTACTGAAGCTTTCTTT	CASSPTGAGQSTEAFF
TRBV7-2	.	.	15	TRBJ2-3	TGTGCCAGCAGCTTAGGACTAGACTATACAGATACGCAGTATTTT	CASSLGLDYTDTQYF
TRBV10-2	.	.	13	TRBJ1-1	TGCGCCAGCAGTGTTGGCCCTAACACTGAAGCTTTCTTT	CASSVGPNTEAFF
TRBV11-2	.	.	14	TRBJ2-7	TGTGCCAGCAGCTTAGATGACAGGTCCTACGAGCAGTACTTC	CASSLDDRSYEQYF
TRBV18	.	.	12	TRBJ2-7	TGTGCCAGCTCACCAGTCCAATACGAGCAGTACTTC	CASSPVQYEQYF
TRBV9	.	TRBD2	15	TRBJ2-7	TGTGCCAGCAGCGTAGGGCCTAGCGGGGCATACGAGCAGTACTTC	CASSVGPSGAYEQYF
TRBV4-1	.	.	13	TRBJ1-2	TGCGCCAGCAGCCCCCTAGGGCGGGAAGGCTACACCTTC	CASSPLGREGYTF
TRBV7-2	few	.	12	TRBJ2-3	TGTGCCAGCAGCTTAGTCCGGGATACGCAGTATTTT	CASSLVRDTQYF
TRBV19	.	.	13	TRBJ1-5	TGTGCCAGTAGTTCTTTACGGGATCAGCCCCAGCATTTT	CASSSLRDQPQHF
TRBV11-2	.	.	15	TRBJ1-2	TGTGCCAGCAGCTTAGTTCTCTCGGACAGCTATGGCTACACCTTC	CASSLVLSDSYGYTF